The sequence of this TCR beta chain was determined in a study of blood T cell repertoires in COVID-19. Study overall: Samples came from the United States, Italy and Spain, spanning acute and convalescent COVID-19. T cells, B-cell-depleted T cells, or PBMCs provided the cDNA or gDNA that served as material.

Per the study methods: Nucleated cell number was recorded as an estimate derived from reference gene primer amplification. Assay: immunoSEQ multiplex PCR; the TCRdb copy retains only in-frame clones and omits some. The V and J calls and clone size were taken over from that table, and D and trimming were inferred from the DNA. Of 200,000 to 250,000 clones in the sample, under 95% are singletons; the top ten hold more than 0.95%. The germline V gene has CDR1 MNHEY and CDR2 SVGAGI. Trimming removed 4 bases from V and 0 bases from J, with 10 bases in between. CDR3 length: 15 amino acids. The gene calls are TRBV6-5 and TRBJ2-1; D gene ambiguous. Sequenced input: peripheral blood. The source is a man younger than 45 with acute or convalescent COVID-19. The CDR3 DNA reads TGTGCCAGCAGTTTTGGTCTGAGCTCCTACAATGAGCAGTTCTTC. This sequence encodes CASSFGLSSYNEQFF.